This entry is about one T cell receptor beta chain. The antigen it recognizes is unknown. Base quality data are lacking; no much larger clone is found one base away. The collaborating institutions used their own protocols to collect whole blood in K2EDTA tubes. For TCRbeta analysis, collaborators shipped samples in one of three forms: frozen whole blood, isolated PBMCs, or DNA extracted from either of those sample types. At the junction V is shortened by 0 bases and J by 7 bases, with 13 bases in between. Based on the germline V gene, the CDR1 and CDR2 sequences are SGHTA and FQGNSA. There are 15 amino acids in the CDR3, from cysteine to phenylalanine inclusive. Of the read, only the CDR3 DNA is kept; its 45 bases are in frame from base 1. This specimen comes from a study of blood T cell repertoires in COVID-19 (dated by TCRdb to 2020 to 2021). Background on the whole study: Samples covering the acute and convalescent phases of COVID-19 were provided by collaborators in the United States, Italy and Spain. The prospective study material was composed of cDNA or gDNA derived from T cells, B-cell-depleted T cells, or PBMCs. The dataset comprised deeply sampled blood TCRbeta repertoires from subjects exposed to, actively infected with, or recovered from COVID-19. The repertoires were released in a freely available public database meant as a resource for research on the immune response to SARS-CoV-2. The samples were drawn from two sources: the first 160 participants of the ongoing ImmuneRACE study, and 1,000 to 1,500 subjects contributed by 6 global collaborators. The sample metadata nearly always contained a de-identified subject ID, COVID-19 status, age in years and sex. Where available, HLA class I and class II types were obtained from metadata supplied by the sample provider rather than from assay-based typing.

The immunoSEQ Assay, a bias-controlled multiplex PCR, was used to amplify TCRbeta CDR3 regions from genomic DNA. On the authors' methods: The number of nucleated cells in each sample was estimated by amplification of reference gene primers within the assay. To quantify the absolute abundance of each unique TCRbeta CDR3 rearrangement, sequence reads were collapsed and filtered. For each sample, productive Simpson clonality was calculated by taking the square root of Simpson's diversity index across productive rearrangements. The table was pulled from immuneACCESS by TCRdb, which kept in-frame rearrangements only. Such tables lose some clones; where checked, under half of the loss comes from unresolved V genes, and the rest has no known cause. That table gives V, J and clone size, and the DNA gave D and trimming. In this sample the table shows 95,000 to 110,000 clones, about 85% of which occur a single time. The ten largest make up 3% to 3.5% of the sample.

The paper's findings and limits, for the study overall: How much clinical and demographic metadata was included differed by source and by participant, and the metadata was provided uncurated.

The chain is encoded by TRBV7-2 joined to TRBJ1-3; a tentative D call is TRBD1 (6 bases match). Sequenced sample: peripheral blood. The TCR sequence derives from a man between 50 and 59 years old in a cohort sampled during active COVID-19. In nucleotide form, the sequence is TGTGCCAGCAGCTTAGCGACAGGTTTTGGGAACACCATATATTTT. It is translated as CASSLATGFGNTIYF.